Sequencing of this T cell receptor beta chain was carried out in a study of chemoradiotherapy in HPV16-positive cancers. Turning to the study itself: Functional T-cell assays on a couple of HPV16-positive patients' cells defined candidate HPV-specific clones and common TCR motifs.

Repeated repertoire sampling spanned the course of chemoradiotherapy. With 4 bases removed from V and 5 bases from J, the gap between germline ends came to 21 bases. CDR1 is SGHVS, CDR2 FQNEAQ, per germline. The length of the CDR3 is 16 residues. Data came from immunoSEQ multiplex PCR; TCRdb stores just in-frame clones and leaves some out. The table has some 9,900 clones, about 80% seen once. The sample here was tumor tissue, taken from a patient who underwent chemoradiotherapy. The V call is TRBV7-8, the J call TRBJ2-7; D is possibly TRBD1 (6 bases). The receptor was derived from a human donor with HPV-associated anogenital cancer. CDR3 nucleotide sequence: TGTGCCAGCAGCTCCTATAGGCCACCGGGGACAAACGAGCAGTACTTC. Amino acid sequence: CASSSYRPPGTNEQYF.